These 4 T cell receptor beta chains came from one sample sequenced in a study of T cell responses to AZD1222 COVID-19 vaccine. TCRdb's table, derived via immunoSEQ multiplex PCR, lists solely in-frame clones and lacks some. The table shows some 180,000 clones, with around 89% occurring only once. Sample: peripheral blood, taken on day 0 of AZD1222 vaccination. Every receptor here comes from an adult in good health.

The V call is TRBV2, the J call TRBJ1-4; 10 bases match TRBD1. Germline V gene lookup returns CDR1 SNHLY and CDR2 FYNNEI. V trimming: 6 bases; J trimming: 7 bases; junction bases outside the gene matches: 5. The CDR3 has 14 residues. The CDR3: CASSDRGLGEKLFF. The CDR3 nucleotides read TGTGCCAGCAGCGACAGGGGGCTAGGTGAAAAACTGTTTTTT.

This clone was detected only a few times. CDR3 region: CASSPSPGNTEAFF. The CDR3 bases are TGTGCCAGCAGCCCTAGTCCAGGTAACACTGAAGCTTTCTTT. The genes are TRBV7-3 and TRBJ1-1; D gene ambiguous. The V gene lost 5 bases and the J gene lost 2 bases, with 12 bases spanning the gap. Germline values: CDR1 SGHTA, CDR2 FQGTGA. CDR3 length: 14 amino acids.

The V and J genes are TRBV9 and TRBJ2-2, with 12 nucleotides matching TRBD1. Germline assignment: CDR1 SGDLS and CDR2 YYNGEE. The CDR3 contains 18 residues. Trimming at V came to 0 bases and at J to 7 bases, leaving 10 bases not matched to a gene. The CDR3 loop is CASSVDFGDRGRSGELFF. CDR3 DNA: TGTGCCAGCAGCGTAGATTTCGGGGACAGGGGGCGCAGCGGGGAGCTGTTTTTT.

This clone was detected only once. The CDR3 bases are TGTGCCTGGAGTGTAACGACAGGGAACACTGAAGCTTTCTTT. Amino acids: CAWSVTTGNTEAFF. This chain connects TRBV30 to TRBJ1-1, with D perhaps TRBD1 (6 bases). The germline V and J ends were trimmed by 0 bases and 1 base, with 9 bases remaining between them. CDR1 is GTSNPN, CDR2 SVGIG, per germline (reference sequence). CDR3 size: 14 residues.